This entry lists 8 T cell receptor beta chains sequenced from one sample in a study of blood T cell repertoires in COVID-19 (TCRdb year 2020). The method was the immunoSEQ multiplex PCR assay. TCRdb re-hosts the immuneACCESS table, in-frame sequences only. Its copies lack some clones; in the studies checked, an unresolved V gene accounts for under half of them, and the cause for the rest is not known. The sample table shows hundreds of thousands of clones, and around 87% are seen once. The ten most abundant clones make up roughly 3.5% of the sample. The specimen sequenced was PBMCs or T cells enriched from blood (not recorded which). Receptor source: a middle-aged woman with acute COVID-19.

This chain uses TRBV28 with TRBJ2-7, with TRBD2 matching over 10 bases. The CDR3 runs 15 residues. CDR1 is MDHEN and CDR2 is SYDVKM in the germline V gene. V gave up 6 bases and J gave up 0 bases; unmatched junction bases: 5. The CDR3 DNA reads as TGTGCCAGCAGCACACTAGCGGGGCACTCCTACGAGCAGTACTTC. Its translation: CASSTLAGHSYEQYF.

V gene TRBV25-1 combines with J gene TRBJ2-2, with D perhaps matching TRBD2 (5 bases). With 6 bases removed from V and 3 bases from J, the gap between germline ends came to 5 bases. CDR1 MGHDK and CDR2 SYGVNS come from the germline V gene. The CDR3 extends over 12 amino acids. CDR3 region: CASRRDTGELFF. Written as DNA, the CDR3 is TGTGCCAGCAGGAGGGACACCGGGGAGCTGTTTTTT.

In the case of this clone: Other DNA sequences in this sample translate to the same CDR3. V usage is TRBV5-1 and J usage is TRBJ2-5, with D tentatively TRBD2 (6 bases). Trimming took 0 bases from V and 2 from J, leaving 8 bases between them. CDR1 SGHRS and CDR2 YFSETQ come from the germline V gene. This CDR3 is built from 14 residues. The CDR3 region is CASSLAAGQETQYF. The CDR3 region has the DNA TGCGCCAGCAGCTTGGCGGCGGGACAAGAGACCCAGTACTTC.

The chain is built from TRBV19 and TRBJ1-5; 7 nucleotides agree with TRBD1. Germline trimming cut 9 bases from V and 0 bases from J; bases unmatched to any gene: 14. Germline V gene lookup returns CDR1 LNHDA and CDR2 SQIVND (reference sequence). This CDR3 has 17 residues. The CDR3 spells CARKDRAGDYSNQPQHF. The CDR3 nucleotides read TGTGCCAGAAAAGACAGGGCAGGGGATTATAGCAATCAGCCCCAGCATTTT. The whole variable domain, remainder taken from reference TRBV19 and TRBJ1-5, is DGGITQSPKYLFRKEGQNVTLSCEQNLNHDAMYWYRQDPGQGLRLIYYSQIVNDFQKGDIAEGYSVSREKKESFPLTVTSAQKNPTAFYLCARKDRAGDYSNQPQHFGDGTRLSIL.

This rearrangement joins TRBV2 to TRBJ1-4; no clear D. Germline V gene data show CDR1 as SNHLY and CDR2 as FYNNEI. The V end was cut by 3 bases, the J end by 8 bases, with 13 bases between. CDR3 length: 14 amino acids. The CDR3 DNA reads TGTGCCAGCAGTGAGGAGAGGAGAGGGGAAAAACTGTTTTTT. Its protein product is CASSEERRGEKLFF.

The rearrangement joins TRBV30 to TRBJ2-7; 7 bases line up with TRBD2. In germline, CDR1 is GTSNPN, CDR2 SVGIG (reference sequence). The CDR3 is made up of 14 amino acids. J gave up 5 bases and V 5 bases, and 12 bases lay outside the gene matches. The CDR3 sequence: CAWSPGEGGNEQYF. Here the CDR3 DNA reads TGTGCCTGGTCCCCCGGGGAGGGTGGTAACGAGCAGTACTTC.

This chain connects TRBV9 to TRBJ2-3; 14 bases are a match to TRBD2. V shed 4 bases and J 5 bases; nucleotides not matched to a gene: 6. The CDR3 runs to 16 residues. Germline CDR1 and CDR2: SGDLS and YYNGEE. The CDR3 DNA sequence: TGTGCCAGCAGCCCCTGGACTAGCGGGAGGATAGATACGCAGTATTTT. The encoded protein is CASSPWTSGRIDTQYF.

This clone showed up just once. The chain couples TRBV7-9 to TRBJ1-1, with D perhaps TRBD1 (5 bases). This CDR3 has 15 residues. Trimming cost V 1 base and J 5 bases, with 14 bases left between them. Germline CDR1 SEHNR, CDR2 FQNEAQ (reference sequence). As DNA, the CDR3 is TGTGCCAGCAGCTTAGGTCCAGGGAGGGTGACTGAAGCTTTCTTT. This sequence encodes CASSLGPGRVTEAFF.